One T cell receptor beta chain is described in this entry. Data came from immunoSEQ multiplex PCR; TCRdb stores just in-frame clones and leaves some out. In the table there are 40,000 to 55,000 clones, around 90% of which are singletons. The sample comes from a study of blood T cell repertoires in COVID-19. Study summary: The origin of the acute and convalescent COVID-19 samples was the United States, Italy and Spain.

The CDR3 has 15 amino acids. Trimming stripped 3 bases from V and 7 bases from J, with 18 bases between. CDR1 LGHNA and CDR2 YNFKEQ come from the germline V gene. Sequenced sample: peripheral blood. The rearrangement uses TRBV4-2 and TRBJ1-2; perhaps TRBD1 as D (5 bases). This receptor was taken from a human donor in a cohort sampled during active COVID-19. The CDR3 coding sequence is TGTGCCAGCAGCCAGGCAGAGGGGCAGGGAGGTGGCTACACCTTC. This translates into CASSQAEGQGGGYTF.